This is a list of T cell receptor beta chains from one sample in a study of cytomegalovirus exposure and HLA in healthy donors. Assay used: immunoSEQ multiplex PCR; TCRdb lists only in-frame clones, some missing. The sample lists about 170,000 clones; roughly 79% were seen once. Sample: PBMCs. These receptors all come from a woman aged 45 to 65 in good health and CMV-seropositive. Each CDR3 is given with its conserved first and last residue. Each record gives: CDR3 protein, CDR3 DNA, D gene, J gene, V gene, clone size. A D gene is named only where the DNA matches it firmly. Size tells how often a clone was seen (once, few, many) or the class of an expanded clone, and some rows leave it out.

CASSHPGTGAEQYF | TGCGCCAGCAGCCATCCCGGGACAGGGGCCGAGCAGTACTTC | TRBD1 | TRBJ2-7 | TRBV4-1 | NA
CASSLFFGRGQGYNEQFF | TGTGCCAGCAGTTTATTCTTCGGGAGAGGACAGGGTTACAATGAGCAGTTCTTC | TRBD1 | TRBJ2-1 | TRBV28 | NA
CASSQGTGQGALTGELFF | TGCGCCAGCAGCCAAGGGACTGGACAGGGGGCGCTCACCGGGGAGCTGTTTTTT | TRBD1 | TRBJ2-2 | TRBV4-3 | NA
CASSWGQGSYEQYF | TGTGCCAGCAGCTGGGGACAGGGCTCCTACGAGCAGTACTTC | TRBD1 | TRBJ2-7 | TRBV5-4 | NA
CAISDLAGGAGELFF | TGTGCCATCAGTGACCTAGCGGGGGGAGCCGGGGAGCTGTTTTTT | TRBD2 | TRBJ2-2 | TRBV10-3 | NA
CASSPYYEQYF | TGTGCCAGCAGCCCGTACTACGAGCAGTACTTC | NA | TRBJ2-7 | TRBV11-2 | once
CASSLFSSGTYNEQFF | TGTGCCAGCAGTTTATTTTCTAGCGGGACGTACAATGAGCAGTTCTTC | TRBD2 | TRBJ2-1 | TRBV27 | NA
CATSPGSLSYEQYF | TGTGCCACGTCCCCGGGGTCTCTCTCCTACGAGCAGTACTTC | NA | TRBJ2-7 | TRBV10-3 | once
CASSRQGRTEAFF | TGTGCCAGCAGCAGACAGGGGAGGACTGAAGCTTTCTTT | TRBD1 | TRBJ1-1 | TRBV7-9 | NA
CASSVESSFGETGEQYF | TGTGCCAGCAGCGTAGAAAGTAGTTTCGGCGAGACGGGAGAGCAGTACTTC | NA | TRBJ2-7 | TRBV9 | few
CASSPRTGGPGELFF | TGTGCCAGCAGTCCCCGGACAGGGGGCCCCGGGGAGCTGTTTTTT | TRBD1 | TRBJ2-2 | TRBV27 | NA
CASSYRTGAHEQYF | TGTGCCAGCAGTTACAGGACAGGGGCTCACGAGCAGTACTTC | TRBD1 | TRBJ2-7 | TRBV6-6 | NA
CASTPGGRSPLHF | TGTGCCAGCACCCCGGGGGGGCGTTCACCCCTCCACTTT | NA | TRBJ1-6 | TRBV11-2 | NA
CASSNRTGLEAFF | TGTGCCAGCAGCAATCGAACAGGTTTAGAAGCTTTCTTT | NA | TRBJ1-1 | TRBV11-2 | NA
CASSLGTERTTDTQYF | TGTGCCAGCAGCTTAGGGACTGAAAGAACCACAGATACGCAGTATTTT | NA | TRBJ2-3 | TRBV7-2 | NA
CASSFAGANVLTF | TGTGCCAGCAGTTTCGCTGGGGCCAACGTCCTGACTTTC | NA | TRBJ2-6 | TRBV28 | NA
CAIVTQGVGYTF | TGTGCCATCGTCACCCAGGGGGTTGGCTACACCTTC | TRBD1 | TRBJ1-2 | TRBV28 | few
CASSGAGRDTQYF | TGTGCCAGCAGCGGGGCGGGGAGGGATACGCAGTATTTT | NA | TRBJ2-3 | TRBV9 | once
CASSLTSGPYEQYF | TGTGCCAGCAGCCTCACTAGCGGACCATACGAGCAGTACTTC | TRBD2 | TRBJ2-7 | TRBV6-5 | NA
CAWSYRDNQPQHF | TGTGCCTGGAGTTACAGGGACAATCAGCCCCAGCATTTT | NA | TRBJ1-5 | TRBV30 | NA
CASHQETGGRYEQYF | TGCGCCAGCCACCAGGAGACAGGGGGTAGATACGAGCAGTACTTC | TRBD1 | TRBJ2-7 | TRBV5-1 | NA
CASSEGGRTYNEQFF | TGTGCCAGCAGCGAGGGGGGGAGGACCTACAATGAGCAGTTCTTC | NA | TRBJ2-1 | TRBV25-1 | once
CASSLRQGAFVTDTQYF | TGTGCCAGCAGCTTAAGACAGGGGGCCTTTGTGACAGATACGCAGTATTTT | TRBD1 | TRBJ2-3 | TRBV7-2 | once
CASSRSGSSYNEQFF | TGTGCCAGCAGCCGGAGCGGGAGCTCCTACAATGAGCAGTTCTTC | TRBD2 | TRBJ2-1 | TRBV9 | once
CASSLDGGGRGATNEKLFF | TGTGCCAGCAGCTTAGACGGAGGGGGCAGGGGGGCAACTAATGAAAAACTGTTTTTT | TRBD1 | TRBJ1-4 | TRBV13 | NA
CASNLRGGDNEQFF | TGTGCCAGCAATTTGCGGGGGGGAGACAATGAGCAGTTCTTC | NA | TRBJ2-1 | TRBV21-1 | NA
CASRPGQGGETQYF | TGTGCCAGCAGACCCGGACAGGGAGGAGAGACCCAGTACTTC | TRBD1 | TRBJ2-5 | TRBV14 | NA
CASSVRGDNQPQHF | TGTGCCAGCAGTGTCAGGGGGGATAATCAGCCCCAGCATTTT | TRBD1 | TRBJ1-5 | TRBV6-1 | NA
CASSIGGRGSGELFF | TGTGCCAGTAGTATAGGAGGGCGGGGGTCCGGGGAGCTGTTTTTT | TRBD2 | TRBJ2-2 | TRBV19 | NA
CAWSHTGGASDTQYF | TGTGCCTGGAGTCATACGGGGGGGGCCTCAGATACGCAGTATTTT | TRBD2 | TRBJ2-3 | TRBV30 | NA
CASSLTDTQYF | TGTGCCAGCAGCCTAACAGATACGCAGTATTTT | NA | TRBJ2-3 | TRBV7-9 | NA
CASSSGGWGEQFF | TGTGCCAGCAGCTCCGGGGGTTGGGGTGAGCAGTTCTTC | NA | TRBJ2-1 | TRBV7-3 | NA
CASSLFVGEQFF | TGTGCCAGCAGCTTATTCGTCGGTGAGCAGTTCTTC | NA | TRBJ2-1 | TRBV5-4 | NA
CASSQDGLGTLGYTF | TGCGCCAGCAGCCAAGATGGACTTGGGACTCTAGGCTACACCTTC | NA | TRBJ1-2 | TRBV4-3 | NA
CASSPREGGGRTDTQYF | TGTGCCAGCAGCCCTCGAGAGGGGGGGGGCCGTACAGATACGCAGTATTTT | NA | TRBJ2-3 | TRBV5-4 | once
CASSSGTGEEETQYF | TGTGCCAGCTCATCCGGGACAGGGGAGGAGGAGACCCAGTACTTC | TRBD1 | TRBJ2-5 | TRBV18 | NA
CASSPGTSTDTQYF | TGTGCCAGCAGCCCCGGGACTAGCACAGATACGCAGTATTTT | NA | TRBJ2-3 | TRBV7-3 | once
CASSERRGPDTQYF | TGTGCCAGCAGTGAGAGGCGGGGCCCAGATACGCAGTATTTT | NA | TRBJ2-3 | TRBV2 | NA
CASSSGQGGQPQHF | TGTGCCAGCAGTTCAGGACAGGGAGGTCAGCCCCAGCATTTT | TRBD1 | TRBJ1-5 | TRBV6-5 | NA
CASSPGQGSYGYTF | TGTGCCAGCAGTCCGGGACAGGGGAGCTATGGCTACACCTTC | TRBD1 | TRBJ1-2 | TRBV28 | NA
CASSRLGGDPNTEAFF | TGTGCCAGTAGTCGTTTAGGAGGAGATCCGAACACTGAAGCTTTCTTT | NA | TRBJ1-1 | TRBV19 | NA
CASSLGAGNTEAFF | TGTGCCAGCAGCTTGGGAGCAGGGAACACTGAAGCTTTCTTT | NA | TRBJ1-1 | TRBV11-2 | NA
CSVDRNRGSETQYF | TGCAGCGTTGATAGGAACAGGGGCTCAGAGACCCAGTACTTC | TRBD1 | TRBJ2-5 | TRBV29-1 | NA
CASRAGETNQPQHF | TGTGCCAGCAGGGCAGGGGAAACCAATCAGCCCCAGCATTTT | NA | TRBJ1-5 | TRBV6-1 | NA
CASSPPGQQGTEAFF | TGTGCCAGCAGTCCACCGGGACAACAAGGGACTGAAGCTTTCTTT | NA | TRBJ1-1 | TRBV5-4 | NA
CSVRGADEKLFF | TGCAGCGTTCGGGGAGCGGATGAAAAACTGTTTTTT | NA | TRBJ1-4 | TRBV29-1 | NA
CASSVGGGMNSPLHF | TGTGCCAGCAGCGTAGGCGGGGGAATGAATTCACCCCTCCACTTT | NA | TRBJ1-6 | TRBV9 | NA
CASSGQTSADTQYF | TGTGCCAGCAGCGGCCAGACTAGCGCAGATACGCAGTATTTT | TRBD2 | TRBJ2-3 | TRBV9 | NA
CASSLGTGSSEQFF | TGTGCCAGCAGCTTAGGGACAGGGAGTAGTGAGCAGTTCTTC | TRBD1 | TRBJ2-1 | TRBV11-2 | NA
CASSDREETQYF | TGCGCCAGTTCGGACAGGGAAGAGACCCAGTACTTC | TRBD1 | TRBJ2-5 | TRBV5-1 | NA
CAIGESMSRNEQFF | TGTGCCATCGGTGAGTCGATGAGTAGAAATGAGCAGTTCTTC | NA | TRBJ2-1 | TRBV10-3 | NA
CSVEGLAGGRVGTQYF | TGCAGCGTTGAGGGACTGGCGGGGGGGCGAGTGGGTACGCAGTATTTT | TRBD2 | TRBJ2-3 | TRBV29-1 | once
CASGAAENEKLFF | TGTGCCAGCGGAGCGGCAGAAAATGAAAAACTGTTTTTT | NA | TRBJ1-4 | TRBV2 | NA
CASSLVWGTRTEAFF | TGTGCCAGCAGCTTGGTCTGGGGCACGAGGACTGAAGCTTTCTTT | NA | TRBJ1-1 | TRBV5-4 | NA
CASSETGGTSRADEQYF | TGTGCCAGCAGCGAGACAGGGGGCACGAGCCGGGCCGACGAGCAGTACTTC | TRBD1 | TRBJ2-7 | TRBV13 | NA
CASSQVRGGSGELFF | TGCGCCAGCAGCCAAGTCAGAGGGGGTTCCGGGGAGCTGTTTTTT | NA | TRBJ2-2 | TRBV4-1 | NA
CASSLNPGGSTDTQYF | TGCGCCAGCAGCTTGAATCCGGGGGGTAGCACAGATACGCAGTATTTT | TRBD2 | TRBJ2-3 | TRBV5-1 | NA
CATSRDSQVTSEAFF | TGTGCCACCAGCAGAGATTCGCAGGTAACGTCTGAAGCTTTCTTT | NA | TRBJ1-1 | TRBV15 | NA